This TCR beta chain emerged from a study of T cells in Graves' hyperthyroidism and ophthalmopathy (dated by TCRdb to the late 2010s). Concerning the study at large: Peripheral blood was collected at initial diagnosis, before any treatment. Thyroid tissue and blood T-cell repertoires from over 5 Graves' hyperthyroidism patients were also compared in the study. An independent validation cohort of about 20 hyperthyroidism patients and over 15 patients who later progressed to ophthalmopathy tested prospective prediction of ophthalmopathy. Once sampling was done, hyperthyroidism patients were given methimazole at a starting dose of 30 mg daily, whereas ophthalmopathy patients were given high-dose intravenous methylprednisolone. The paper describes TCR Vbeta CDR3 sequencing of fewer than 150 peripheral blood samples, made up of some 42 ophthalmopathy patients, over 70 hyperthyroidism patients and roughly 17 progressor patients. To identify TCR V-J signatures that set the groups apart, the researchers used a discovery cohort of 90 to 100 patients, made up of 40 to 45 with Graves' ophthalmopathy and about 55 with stable Graves' hyperthyroidism. The 90 or so discovery patients were randomly split 7:3 into training and test sets. Overall study results and their limits: Most expanded thyroid clonotypes (frequency above 0.001) were also detected in blood, a finding suggesting that blood repertoires may reflect thyroid immune responses. No statistical method was used to fix the sample size in advance, and group allocation was not hidden from the investigators. Ophthalmopathy was separated from stable hyperthyroidism by a 13 V-J signature model, with about 88% sensitivity and about 81% specificity obtained in cross-validation and 80%/75% obtained in testing. In validation, progression to ophthalmopathy was predicted by the model with around 71% sensitivity and under 85% specificity, a median of about 6.4 months before onset.

In the ophthalmopathy patients, disease was moderately to severely active, with a Clinical Activity Score of 3 or more, a NOSPECS grade of 4 or more, and a duration of less than 3 months. Patients with uncontrolled infections, other autoimmune diseases, pregnancy or lactation were excluded. Diagnoses were established on the basis of clinical symptoms, serum thyroxine and TRAb, thyroid ultrasound, and orbital computed tomography. PBMCs were isolated from about 9.1 ml of fresh peripheral blood by Ficoll-Paque density gradient centrifugation. Total RNA was extracted with Trizol reagent, and quality was checked on an Agilent 2100 Bioanalyzer. Amplification of TCR beta CDR3 regions was carried out from RNA transcripts. The first round of RT-PCR for the TCR CDR3 was performed with the HTBI primer set and the Qiagen OneStep RT-PCR kit. Libraries were constructed in a second round of multiplex PCR, after which size selection and purification were performed. Libraries were sequenced paired-end with 100 bp reads on an Illumina HiSeq2000. In the paper's pipeline: Raw data were processed with SOAPnuke, discarding reads with adapters, uncalled bases, mean Phred below 15, or no exact constant-primer or identifier match. High-quality paired reads were merged with COPE v1.2.5, and unique nucleotide sequences were defined as clonotypes. MiTCR v1.1 was used to align the clonotypes against IMGT TRBV, TRBD and TRBJ reference segments. Only V-J combinations with frequency above 0.0001, covering about 99% of repertoires, were analysed. A TCS score was defined as the ratio of F50 (clonal expansion) to E x V (chaos), with BLOSUM62-based TCRdist applied between CDR3 peptides within each V-J. Welch's t-statistics and random forest reduced roughly 500 V-J features to some 14, which were used in a naive Bayes classifier (R e1071). Using fastp trimming at Q25 and MiXCR clonotype assembly, TCRdb reanalyzed the public sequencing data and kept in-frame beta chains. Each entry is one CDR3 protein sequence, shown with its most common DNA and genes. None of the V and J calls come from the authors' own analysis; TCRdb made them. The sample records about 410,000 distinct CDR3 sequences, around 15% of which are singletons. Less than 15% of the sample is in the top ten clones.

This clonotype was detected ten times or more. Its recognized antigen is unknown. No base quality information exists; no much larger clone differs at one position. Germline trimming amounts to 3 bases on V and 4 bases on J, with 7 as the count of junction bases outside the gene matches. Via the germline V gene, CDR1 is KGHSH and CDR2 LQKENI. Taken from cysteine to phenylalanine, the CDR3 has 16 residues. Here the CDR3 DNA is all that survives: 48 bases in frame from base 1. Sequencing was done on a sample of blood. This TCR was recovered from a man aged 18 to 30 with Graves' ophthalmopathy. The chain links TRBV18 with TRBJ2-1; the central 9 bases match TRBD2. At the DNA level, the sequence is TGTGCCAGCTCACCGGGTGCGGGAGGGGAATACAATGAGCAGTTCTTC. It specifies CASSPGAGGEYNEQFF.